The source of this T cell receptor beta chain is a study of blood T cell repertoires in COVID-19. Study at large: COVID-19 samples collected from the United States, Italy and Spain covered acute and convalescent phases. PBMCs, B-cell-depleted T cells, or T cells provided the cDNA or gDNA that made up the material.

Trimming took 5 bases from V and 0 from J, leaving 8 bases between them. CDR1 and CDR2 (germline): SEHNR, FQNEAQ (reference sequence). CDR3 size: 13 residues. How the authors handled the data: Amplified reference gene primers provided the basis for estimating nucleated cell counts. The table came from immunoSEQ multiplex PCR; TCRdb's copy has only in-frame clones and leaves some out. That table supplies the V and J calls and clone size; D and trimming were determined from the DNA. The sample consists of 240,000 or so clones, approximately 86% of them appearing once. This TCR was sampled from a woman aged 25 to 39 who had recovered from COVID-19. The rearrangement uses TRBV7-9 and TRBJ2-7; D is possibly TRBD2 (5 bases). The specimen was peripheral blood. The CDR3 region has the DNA TGTGCCAGCAGCGCGGCGGGCTCCTACGAGCAGTACTTC. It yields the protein CASSAAGSYEQYF. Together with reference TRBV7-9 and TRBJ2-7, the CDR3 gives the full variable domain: DTGVSQNPRHKITKRGQNVTFRCDPISEHNRLYWYRQTLGQGPEFLTYFQNEAQLEKSRLLSDRFSAERPKGSFSTLEIQRTEQGDSAMYLCASSAAGSYEQYFGPGTRLTVT.